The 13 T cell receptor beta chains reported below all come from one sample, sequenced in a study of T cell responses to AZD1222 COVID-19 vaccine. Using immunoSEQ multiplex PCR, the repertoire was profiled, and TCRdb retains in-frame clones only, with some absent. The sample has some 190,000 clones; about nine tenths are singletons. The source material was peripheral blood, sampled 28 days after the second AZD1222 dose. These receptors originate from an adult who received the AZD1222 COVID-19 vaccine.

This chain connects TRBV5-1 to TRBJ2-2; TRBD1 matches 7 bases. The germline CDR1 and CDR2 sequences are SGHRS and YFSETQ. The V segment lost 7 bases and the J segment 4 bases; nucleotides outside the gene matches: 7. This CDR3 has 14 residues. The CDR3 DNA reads TGCGCCAGCCAGACAGGGCGGGCCACCGGGGAGCTGTTTTTT. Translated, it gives CASQTGRATGELFF.

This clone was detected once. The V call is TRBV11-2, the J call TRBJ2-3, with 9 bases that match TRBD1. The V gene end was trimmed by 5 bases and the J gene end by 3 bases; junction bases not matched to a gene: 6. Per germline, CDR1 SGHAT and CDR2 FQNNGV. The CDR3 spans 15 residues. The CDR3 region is CASSQGQGRTDTQYF. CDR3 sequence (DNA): TGTGCCAGCAGCCAGGGACAGGGTCGGACAGATACGCAGTATTTT.

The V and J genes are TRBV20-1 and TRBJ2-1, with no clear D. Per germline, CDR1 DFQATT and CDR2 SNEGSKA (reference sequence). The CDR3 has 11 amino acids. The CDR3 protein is CRPYTYNEQFF. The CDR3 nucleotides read TGCAGGCCGTATACATACAATGAGCAGTTCTTC.

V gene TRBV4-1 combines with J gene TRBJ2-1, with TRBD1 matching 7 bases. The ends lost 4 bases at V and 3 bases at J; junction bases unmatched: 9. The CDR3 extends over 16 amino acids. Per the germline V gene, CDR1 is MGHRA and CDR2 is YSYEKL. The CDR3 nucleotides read TGCGCCAGCAGCCTAAGAGAGGGGGCCAACTACAATGAGCAGTTCTTC. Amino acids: CASSLREGANYNEQFF.

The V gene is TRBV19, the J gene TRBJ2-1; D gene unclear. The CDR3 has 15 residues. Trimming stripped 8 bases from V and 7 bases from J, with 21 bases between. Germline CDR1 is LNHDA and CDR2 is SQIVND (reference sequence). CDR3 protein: CASGESWSSWNEQFF. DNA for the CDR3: TGTGCCAGTGGAGAGAGCTGGAGTTCTTGGAATGAGCAGTTCTTC.

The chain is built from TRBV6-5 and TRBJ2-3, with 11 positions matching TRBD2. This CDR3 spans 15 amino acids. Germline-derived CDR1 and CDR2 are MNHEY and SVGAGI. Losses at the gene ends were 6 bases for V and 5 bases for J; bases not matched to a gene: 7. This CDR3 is CASRLAGGGRDTQYF. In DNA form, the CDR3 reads TGTGCCAGCAGGCTAGCGGGGGGCGGGAGAGATACGCAGTATTTT.

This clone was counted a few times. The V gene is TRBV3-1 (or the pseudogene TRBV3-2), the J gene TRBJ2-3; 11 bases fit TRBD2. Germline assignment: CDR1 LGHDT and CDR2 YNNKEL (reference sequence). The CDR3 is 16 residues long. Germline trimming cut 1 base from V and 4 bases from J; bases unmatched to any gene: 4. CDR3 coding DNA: TGTGCCAGCAGCCAAGTAACTAGCGGGAGTCCAGATACGCAGTATTTT. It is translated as CASSQVTSGSPDTQYF.

CDR3 bases: TGTGCCAGCAGCCTCGGGTCGTCTTGGCGGGGCACCGGGGAGCTGTTTTTT. Its protein product is CASSLGSSWRGTGELFF. This rearrangement joins TRBV5-4 to TRBJ2-2; TRBD2 might be the D (6 bases). The germline CDR1 and CDR2 sequences are SGHNT and YYREEE (reference sequence). The germline V and J ends were trimmed by 4 bases and 4 bases, with 20 bases remaining between them. This CDR3 contains 17 residues.

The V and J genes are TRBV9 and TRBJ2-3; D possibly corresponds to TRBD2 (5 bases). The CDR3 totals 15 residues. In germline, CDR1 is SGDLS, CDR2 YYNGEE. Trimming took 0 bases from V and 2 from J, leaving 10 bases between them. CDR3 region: CASSVGERHTDTQYF. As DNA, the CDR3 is TGTGCCAGCAGCGTAGGGGAGCGGCACACAGATACGCAGTATTTT.

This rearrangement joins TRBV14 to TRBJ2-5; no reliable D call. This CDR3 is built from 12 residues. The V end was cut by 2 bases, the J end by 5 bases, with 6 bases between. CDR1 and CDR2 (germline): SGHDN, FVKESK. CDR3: CASSQSSETQYF. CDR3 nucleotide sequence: TGTGCCAGCAGCCAAAGCTCGGAGACCCAGTACTTC.

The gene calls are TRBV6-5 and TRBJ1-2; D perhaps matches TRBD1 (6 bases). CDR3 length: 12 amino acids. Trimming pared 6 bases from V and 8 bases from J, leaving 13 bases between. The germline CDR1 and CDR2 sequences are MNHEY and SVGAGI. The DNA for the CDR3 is TGTGCCAGCAGAACAGGGCCTTGGGGCTACACCTTC. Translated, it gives CASRTGPWGYTF.

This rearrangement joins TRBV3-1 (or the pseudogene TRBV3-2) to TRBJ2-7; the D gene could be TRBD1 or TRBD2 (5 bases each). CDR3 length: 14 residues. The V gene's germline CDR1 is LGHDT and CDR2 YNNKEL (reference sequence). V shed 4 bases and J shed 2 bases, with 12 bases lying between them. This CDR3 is CASSLRGHPYEQYF. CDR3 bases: TGTGCCAGCAGCCTTCGGGGCCACCCCTACGAGCAGTACTTC.

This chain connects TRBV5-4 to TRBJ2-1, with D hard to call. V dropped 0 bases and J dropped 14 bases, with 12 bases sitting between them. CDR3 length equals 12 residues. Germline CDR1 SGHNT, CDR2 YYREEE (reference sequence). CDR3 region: CASSLDKSTKFF. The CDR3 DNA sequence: TGTGCCAGCAGCTTGGATAAGAGCACCAAGTTCTTC.